The following is a TCR beta chain sequence with its context. Its antigen is not identified. The record originates from a study of monozygotic twins with inflammatory bowel disease. Germline values: CDR1 SGHRS, CDR2 YFSETQ. This CDR3 spans 13 amino acids. Study-level points and caveats: IBD patients share fewer clonotypes with other people than healthy twins do, especially with disease activity.

TCR libraries were prepared from roughly 3,300 ng total RNA each. For every sample, eight separate reactions were used to make cDNA. For each CDR3 protein, TCRdb gives one entry from its re-call of the 5' RACE reads, without DNA. Recorded for this sample: 150,000 or so distinct CDR3 sequences. This TCR derives from a human donor with ulcerative colitis or Crohn's disease, or a healthy co-twin of an affected twin (not recorded which). Sequencing was done on a sample of blood. V and J are TRBV5-1 and TRBJ2-1; absent DNA, TCRdb's TRBD1 call cannot be checked. The CDR3 is CASSPQGYNEQFF.